A selection of T cell receptor beta chains follows, all from one sample in a study of cytomegalovirus exposure and HLA in healthy donors. Sequencing was performed with immunoSEQ multiplex PCR; in TCRdb, only in-frame clones are kept and a portion is missing. Seen here are 150,000 to 200,000 clones, around 83% observed once, and the top ten hold about 1.7%. The sequenced material came from PBMCs. The receptors originated from a woman aged 18 to 35 in good health and CMV-seronegative. The CDR3 runs from the conserved cysteine through the conserved F or W. The D gene is left open where the match is weak. The listing skips clone size in some rows; elsewhere it reads once, few, many or a size class.

TRBV4-3	-	TRBJ1-1	TRBD1	TGCGCCAGCAGCGCCGGGACAGGGGGTAGTGACACTGAAGCTTTCTTT	CASSAGTGGSDTEAFF
TRBV6-1	-	TRBJ1-5	-	TGTGCCAGCAGTTATTACAGGGATCAGCCCCAGCATTTT	CASSYYRDQPQHF
TRBV19	-	TRBJ2-7	TRBD1	TGTGCCAGTAGTAGGGACCGGGACAGCTTCTACGAGCAGTACTTC	CASSRDRDSFYEQYF
TRBV4-3	-	TRBJ2-1	TRBD2	TGCGCCAGCAGCCCGGGACTAGCGGGCGGCCGGGGGCAGTTCTTC	CASSPGLAGGRGQFF
TRBV19	-	TRBJ2-1	-	TGTGCCAGTAGCTGGGAGTTGTCCTACAATGAGCAGTTCTTC	CASSWELSYNEQFF
TRBV2	-	TRBJ1-1	-	TGTGCCAGCACGAACACTATGAACACTGAAGCTTTCTTT	CASTNTMNTEAFF
TRBV27	once	TRBJ2-1	TRBD2	TGTGCCAGCAGGCCGGGACTAGCGGGATCCTACAATGAGCAGTTCTTC	CASRPGLAGSYNEQFF
TRBV5-1	-	TRBJ2-2	TRBD2	TGCGCCAGCAGTTGGATAGCGGGAGAAAGCGGGGAGCTGTTTTTT	CASSWIAGESGELFF
TRBV7-9	once	TRBJ2-3	-	TGTGCCAGCAGCCCGGGTGGCACAGATACGCAGTATTTT	CASSPGGTDTQYF
TRBV9	once	TRBJ2-1	TRBD2	TGTGCCAGCAGCGTCAACTCCTGGGACTATAGGGGAGGAGAGCAGTTCTTC	CASSVNSWDYRGGEQFF
TRBV4-1	few	TRBJ2-7	TRBD2	TGCGCCAGCAGCCTTGGGGCTAGCGGGAGCCCCTACGAGCAGTACTTC	CASSLGASGSPYEQYF
TRBV6-5	-	TRBJ2-1	-	TGTGCCAGCGACGACACCTACAATGAGCAGTTCTTC	CASDDTYNEQFF
TRBV10-3	-	TRBJ2-2	TRBD1	TGTGCCATCAGCCCGACAGGGGGCCAGAACACCGGGGAGCTGTTTTTT	CAISPTGGQNTGELFF
TRBV29-1	-	TRBJ2-1	TRBD2	TGCAGCGTGGGGACTAGCGGGGAACTTGTGCAGTTCTTC	CSVGTSGELVQFF
TRBV6-1	-	TRBJ1-1	-	TGTGCCAGCAGCCCACGGGCTGAAGCTTTCTTT	CASSPRAEAFF
TRBV7-6	-	TRBJ2-3	-	TGTGCCAGCAGCCCTACCCTACCCCCGTACGATACGCAGTATTTT	CASSPTLPPYDTQYF
TRBV6-6	-	TRBJ2-3	-	TGTGCCAGCGGATCGGGACTTTACACAGATACGCAGTATTTT	CASGSGLYTDTQYF
TRBV27	few	TRBJ1-5	TRBD1	TGTGCCAGCAGTTTTATCGGCAGGGGGCAGGGTCAGCCCCAGCATTTT	CASSFIGRGQGQPQHF
TRBV2	-	TRBJ2-7	TRBD1	TGTGCCAGGGAGGGGAACGGGACAGGGACTTTTCACGAGCAGTACTTC	CAREGNGTGTFHEQYF
TRBV18	-	TRBJ2-3	-	TGTGCCAGCTCACCGCAGAGCACAGATACGCAGTATTTT	CASSPQSTDTQYF
TRBV4-3	-	TRBJ2-1	TRBD1	TGCGCCAGCAGCCAAGATGGAGGACAGGGCCCCTACAATGAGCAGTTCTTC	CASSQDGGQGPYNEQFF
TRBV7-6	once	TRBJ2-1	TRBD1	TGTGCCAGCAGCCGTAGCGGGACAGGGGGCGCATTCCCCTACAATGAGCAGTTCTTC	CASSRSGTGGAFPYNEQFF
TRBV6-1	-	TRBJ2-1	-	TGTGCCAGCAGTGAAATCCGCGATGAGCAGTTCTTC	CASSEIRDEQFF
TRBV30	-	TRBJ2-7	TRBD1	TGTGCCTGGAGTTCAGGGGGTGGCGAGCAGTACTTC	CAWSSGGGEQYF
TRBV11-3	-	TRBJ2-3	TRBD2	TGTGCCAGCAGCGCAAGACTAGCGGTGACTAGCACAGATACGCAGTATTTT	CASSARLAVTSTDTQYF
TRBV7-2	-	TRBJ1-1	TRBD1	TGTGCCAGCAGCATCCTCGGGACAGGGTTTACTGAAGCTTTCTTT	CASSILGTGFTEAFF
TRBV10-3	-	TRBJ1-2	TRBD1	TGTGCCATCAGTGACGGGACAGACTATGGCTACACCTTC	CAISDGTDYGYTF
TRBV11-2	-	TRBJ2-3	TRBD1	TGTGCCAGCAGCTTAGAAGCGACAGGGAAAGATACGCAGTATTTT	CASSLEATGKDTQYF
TRBV11-2	-	TRBJ2-5	-	TGTGCCAGCAGCTCAGGACGGACGGGAGTAGTGGAGACCCAGTACTTC	CASSSGRTGVVETQYF
TRBV10-1	once	TRBJ2-1	TRBD2	TGCGCCAGCAGTGGAGCTAGCGGGAGTGGAGAGCAGTTCTTC	CASSGASGSGEQFF
TRBV7-9	once	TRBJ2-3	TRBD2	TGTGCCAGCAGCGGTAGCGGGACCTCCTACACAGATACGCAGTATTTT	CASSGSGTSYTDTQYF
TRBV5-6	once	TRBJ1-2	TRBD1	TGTGCCAGCAGCTTGGGACAGGGGCGTAACTATGGCTACACCTTC	CASSLGQGRNYGYTF
TRBV6-5	-	TRBJ2-5	-	TGTGCCAGCGGAACTCGGGGTCTAGAGACCCAGTACTTC	CASGTRGLETQYF
TRBV28	-	TRBJ2-5	-	TGTGCCAGCAGTTTACCAGGGGCAGAGACCCAGTACTTC	CASSLPGAETQYF
TRBV7-2	-	TRBJ2-3	TRBD2	TGTGCCAGCAGTCCTCGACTAGCGGGGTCTACAGATACGCAGTATTTT	CASSPRLAGSTDTQYF
TRBV28	-	TRBJ1-3	-	TGTGCCAGCAGTCTCTCGGCGACAGGCGCCATATATTTT	CASSLSATGAIYF
TRBV4-3	-	TRBJ2-7	TRBD1	TGCGCCAGCAGCCAAGACCGGGACAGCTCCTACGAGCAGTACTTC	CASSQDRDSSYEQYF
TRBV6-5	-	TRBJ2-7	TRBD2	TGTGCCAGCAGTTCTCCCGGGACTAGCGGGAACTACGAGCAGTACTTC	CASSSPGTSGNYEQYF
TRBV29-1	-	TRBJ1-1	TRBD1	TGCAGCGCCCAGACAGGGGTATCTGAAGCTTTCTTT	CSAQTGVSEAFF
TRBV7-6	-	TRBJ2-3	TRBD1	TGTGCCAGCAGCTTATGGGACAGGGCGAATTCAGATACGCAGTATTTT	CASSLWDRANSDTQYF
TRBV6-1	-	TRBJ1-1	TRBD1	TGTGCCAGCAGTTCCGCCGGGACAGTGAACACTGAAGCTTTCTTT	CASSSAGTVNTEAFF
TRBV18	-	TRBJ2-5	TRBD2	TGTGCCAGCTCACAGCTAGCGGGAGTAGAGACCCAGTACTTC	CASSQLAGVETQYF
TRBV28	-	TRBJ2-7	TRBD2	TGTGCCAGCACCCTAGGACTAGCCGTCGAGCAGTACTTC	CASTLGLAVEQYF
TRBV14	-	TRBJ2-1	-	TGTGCCAGCAGCCTACGGGGGGCGGCACCCTACAATGAGCAGTTCTTC	CASSLRGAAPYNEQFF
TRBV28	-	TRBJ2-3	TRBD1	TGTGCCAGCAGTTCCGGGACAGACTTCACAGATACGCAGTATTTT	CASSSGTDFTDTQYF
TRBV5-1	-	TRBJ2-6	TRBD1	TGCGCCAGCAGCGCTAGGACAGGGCGATCTGGGGCCAACGTCCTGACTTTC	CASSARTGRSGANVLTF
TRBV7-9	-	TRBJ1-1	-	TGTGCCAGCAGCTTAGCGTATAGGGGCGGGAACACTGAAGCTTTCTTT	CASSLAYRGGNTEAFF
TRBV28	-	TRBJ1-5	TRBD1	TGTGCCAGCAGTCACCAAGGGACAGGGTATCCGGCCCAGCATTTT	CASSHQGTGYPAQHF
TRBV7-9	few	TRBJ2-1	TRBD2	TGTGCCACCGAGGGGGGCGGGAGGGCGAATGAGCAGTTCTTC	CATEGGGRANEQFF
TRBV10-3	-	TRBJ2-1	-	TGTGCCATCAGTGCACAGAGCAATGAGCAGTTCTTC	CAISAQSNEQFF
TRBV25-1	-	TRBJ1-6	TRBD1	TGTGCCAGCAGTGCAGTAGGGGGCGATTCACCCCTCCACTTT	CASSAVGGDSPLHF
TRBV30	once	TRBJ2-7	-	TGTGCCTGGAGCGCAAGGGTCACTAGGGACGAGCAGTACTTC	CAWSARVTRDEQYF
TRBV30	-	TRBJ1-2	-	TGTGCCTGGAGCTTTGGAGGAGAAGAGGGCTACACCTTC	CAWSFGGEEGYTF
TRBV27	-	TRBJ1-5	TRBD1	TGTGCCAGCAGTTGGACAGGAAGCAATCAGCCCCAGCATTTT	CASSWTGSNQPQHF
TRBV27	-	TRBJ2-1	TRBD1	TGTGCCAGCAGTTCACGGACAGGGAATGAGCAGTTCTTC	CASSSRTGNEQFF
TRBV18	few	TRBJ2-3	TRBD2	TGTGCCAGCTCACCCCTACCTAGCGGGAGAGGTATAGGCACAGATACGCAGTATTTT	CASSPLPSGRGIGTDTQYF
TRBV9	-	TRBJ2-3	TRBD1	TGTGCCAGCAGCATCGGACAGGGCCTAGATACGCAGTATTTT	CASSIGQGLDTQYF
TRBV10-1	-	TRBJ2-3	TRBD2	TGCGCCAGCAGTGAGTCGATCGTAGCGGGGGATAGCACAGATACGCAGTATTTT	CASSESIVAGDSTDTQYF
TRBV28	-	TRBJ2-7	TRBD2	TGTGCCAGCAAGGGGACTAGCGGGAGGGGGCAGTACTTC	CASKGTSGRGQYF
TRBV28	-	TRBJ2-2	TRBD2	TGTGCCAGCAGTCTCAGGACTAGCGGGGCTACCGGGGAGCTGTTTTTT	CASSLRTSGATGELFF